The 19 T cell receptor beta chains presented below share a single source sample, sequenced in a study of T cells in Graves' hyperthyroidism and ophthalmopathy. RNA transcripts provided the source from which TCR beta CDR3 regions were amplified. The HTBI set primed first-round TCR CDR3 RT-PCR. Each CDR3 protein gets one entry after TCRdb re-called the multiplex PCR reads with MiXCR. The table includes 450,000 to 700,000 distinct CDR3 sequences, about 45% detected once. Sequenced input: peripheral blood or thyroid tissue (not recorded which). These receptors all stem from a woman under 30 with Graves' hyperthyroidism.

The chain carries TRBV20-1 and TRBJ2-7; 7 nucleotides agree with TRBD2. The J call is uncertain, as TRBJ2-1 better fits the DNA end. CDR1 DFQATT and CDR2 SNEGSKA come from the germline V gene (reference sequence). The CDR3 spans 15 residues. CDR3 amino acids: CSARAGQRDYNEQFF. The CDR3 DNA reads as TGCAGTGCTAGAGCGGGTCAGCGGGACTACAATGAGCAGTTCTTC.

Comment on this clonotype: Being one base from a much bigger clone, this may be a read error. V and J are TRBV11-2 and TRBJ2-2; 12 bases are shared with TRBD2. CDR1 and CDR2 from the germline V gene are SGHAT and FQNNGV. The CDR3 covers 15 residues. For the CDR3, the DNA is TGTGCCAGCAGTCGACTAGCGGGAGTCACCGGGGAGCTGCTTTTT. This translates into CASSRLAGVTGELLF. The entire variable domain, with the rest obtained from reference TRBV11-2 and TRBJ2-2, is as follows: EAGVAQSPRYKIIEKRQSVAFWCNPISGHATLYWYQQILGQGPKLLIQFQNNGVVDDSQLPKDRFSAERLKGVDSTLKIQPAKLEDSAVYLCASSRLAGVTGELLFGEGSRLTVL.

Ten or more counts support this clonotype. Written as DNA, the CDR3 is TGCAGCGTTGGCCCTCGACAGGGGGACTACGAGCAGTACTTC. This sequence encodes CSVGPRQGDYEQYF. This sequence joins TRBV29-1 and TRBJ2-7; 9 bases are a match to TRBD1. Germline loops: CDR1 SQVTM, CDR2 ANQGSEA. The CDR3 sequence is 14 residues long. With V trimmed by 4 bases and J by 3 bases, 7 bases remained unmatched.

This chain uses TRBV6-5 with TRBJ1-5, with D perhaps matching TRBD1 (5 bases). The V gene lost 2 bases and the J gene lost 0 bases, with 14 bases spanning the gap. Germline V gene lookup returns CDR1 MNHEY and CDR2 SVGAGI. There are 17 residues in the CDR3. The CDR3 DNA sequence: TGTGCCAGCAGTTACCGGGGGAAGGGGTATAGCAATCAGCCCCAGCATTTT. As protein: CASSYRGKGYSNQPQHF.

This clonotype was detected many times. The chain combines TRBV6-4 with TRBJ1-4, with a weak D call TRBD1 (5 bases). V shed 10 bases and J shed 13 bases, with 13 bases lying between them. This CDR3 has 10 residues. From germline, CDR1 is MRHNA and CDR2 SNTAGT. CDR3 bases: TGTGCCACCGGGGGGGGTCGACTGTTTTTT. Translating gives CATGGGRLFF.

The chain carries TRBV6-1 and TRBJ2-5; tentatively, D is TRBD2 (6 bases). Germline CDR1 and CDR2: MNHNS and SASEGT. The V gene lost 7 bases and the J gene lost 2 bases, with 20 bases spanning the gap. The CDR3 length is 16 residues. CDR3: CASKRGKVDTQETQYF. CDR3 nucleotides: TGTGCCAGCAAACGGGGGAAGGTGGACACACAAGAGACCCAGTACTTC.

This clonotype was counted ten times or more. The chain is built from TRBV4-1 and TRBJ2-5; D is perhaps TRBD2 (5 bases). Germline V CDR1 and CDR2: MGHRA, YSYEKL. V dropped 7 bases and J dropped 5 bases, with 11 bases sitting between them. The CDR3 consists of 12 residues. For the CDR3, the DNA is TGCGCCAGCAAAGGGAGTCTTGAGACCCAGTACTTC. Translated: CASKGSLETQYF.

V usage is TRBV29-1 and J usage is TRBJ1-1; D not certain. Trimming left V 4 bases short and J 5 bases short, with 2 bases between. CDR3 length: 9 residues. CDR1 is SQVTM and CDR2 is ANQGSEA in the germline V gene. The CDR3 reads CSVVTEAFF. The CDR3 DNA reads TGCAGCGTTGTTACTGAAGCTTTCTTT.

The rearrangement joins TRBV10-3 to TRBJ1-2; 8 bases are a match to TRBD1. V lost 5 bases to trimming and J lost 4 bases; unmatched junction nucleotides: 9. CDR1 ENHRY and CDR2 SYGVKD come from the germline V gene. The CDR3 is made up of 15 amino acids. In DNA, the CDR3 is TGTGCCATCAGTCCGGACAGGGACGGCATCTATGGCTACACCTTC. This sequence encodes CAISPDRDGIYGYTF.

J is TRBJ1-5 and V is TRBV7-2; D is ambiguous. V lost 3 bases and J 11 bases, leaving 14 bases between the germline ends. The CDR3 length is 13 residues. Germline-derived CDR1 and CDR2 are SGHTA and FQGNSA. For the CDR3, the DNA is TGTGCCAGCAGCTTGCTCGTCGGCGAGACCCAGCATTTT. Its protein product is CASSLLVGETQHF.

Many counts were recorded for this clonotype. V is TRBV5-4 and J is TRBJ2-7; 9 bases fit TRBD1. Germline trimming cut 3 bases from V and 3 bases from J; bases unmatched to any gene: 7. The CDR3 has 15 amino acids. Germline lookup yields CDR1 SGHNT and CDR2 YYREEE (reference sequence). CDR3 in DNA: TGTGCCAGCAGCTCGCCTCCGGGACAGGGCTACGAGCAGTACTTC. This codes for CASSSPPGQGYEQYF.

The rearrangement links TRBV20-1 to TRBJ1-2; D is possibly TRBD1 (6 bases). The CDR3 sequence is 13 residues long. Trimming shortened V by 5 bases and J by 3 bases, and 13 bases separated the two germline ends. Germline V CDR1 and CDR2: DFQATT, SNEGSKA (reference sequence). For the CDR3, the DNA is TGCAGTGCTCGGAGGGAGGGGGACTATGGCTACACCTTC. This translates into CSARREGDYGYTF.

This clonotype showed up just a few times. The CDR3 coding sequence is TGTGCCACCAGTGAATTCGGCGATTCCCCAGATACGCAGTATTTT. Its translation is CATSEFGDSPDTQYF. V usage is TRBV24-1 and J usage is TRBJ2-3; D call uncertain. CDR1 and CDR2 (germline): KGHDR, SFDVKD. V gave up 4 bases and J gave up 4 bases, with 14 bases separating them. The CDR3 has 15 residues.

In its sample, this clonotype was seen many times. The chain has TRBV12-3 or TRBV12-4 and TRBJ2-7, with 16 bases that match TRBD2. The CDR3 has 19 residues. V gave up 5 bases and J gave up 1 base; unmatched junction bases: 11. The CDR3 DNA follows: TGTGCCAGCAGTCTCTCAACGGGACTAGCGGGAGGGCGGTCCTACGAGCAGTACTTC. It translates to CASSLSTGLAGGRSYEQYF.

About this clonotype: A single base separates this from a much larger clone, so it may be a read error. The conserved final phenylalanine or tryptophan is absent from the CDR3, which likely points to a read error. The chain combines TRBV20-1 with TRBJ1-2; the D is unclear. The CDR3 is made up of 11 amino acids. Germline V CDR1 and CDR2: DFQATT, SNEGSKA (reference sequence). CDR3 coding DNA: TGCAGCGTTGCTCGCGTTTATGGCTACACCTCC. The encoded protein is CSVARVYGYTS.

Turning to this clonotype: An end of the junction does not agree with germline; a read error may underlie this. The chain uses TRBV24-1 and TRBJ1-1; D not certain. Germline loops: CDR1 KGHDR, CDR2 SFDVKD. CDR3 size: 13 residues. The CDR3 nucleotides are TGTGCCATCAGTGGGGTTAGCGGGACTGAAGCTTTCTTT. It yields the protein CAISGVSGTEAFF.

This clonotype showed up many times. This chain joins TRBV6-5 and TRBJ2-7; D tentatively fits TRBD1 or TRBD2 (6 bases each). The germline V gene encodes CDR1 MNHEY and CDR2 SVGAGI. Trimming left V 7 bases short and J 6 bases short, with 19 bases between. This CDR3 contains 14 residues. As DNA, the CDR3 is TGTGCCAGCAACCCCCTATCCGGAGGGGGCGAGCAGTACTTC. As protein: CASNPLSGGGEQYF.

The chain couples TRBV2 to TRBJ1-1; tentatively, D is TRBD1 (6 bases). With 7 bases removed from V and 3 bases from J, the gap between germline ends came to 18 bases. The CDR3 is made up of 15 amino acids. The germline gives CDR1 SNHLY, CDR2 FYNNEI. The CDR3 DNA reads TGTGCCAGCAAAGGGGGGGGGGGGTCAGACACTGAAGCTTTCTTT. It translates to CASKGGGGSDTEAFF. Full variable domain (missing parts from reference TRBV2 and TRBJ1-1): EPEVTQTPSHQVTQMGQEVILRCVPISNHLYFYWYRQILGQKVEFLVSFYNNEISEKSEIFDDQFSVERPDGSNFTLKIRSTKLEDSAMYFCASKGGGGSDTEAFFGQGTRLTVV.

This clonotype was recorded at least ten times. The chain recombines TRBV6-1 with TRBJ1-5; no firm D call. The CDR3 length is 16 residues. Per germline, CDR1 MNHNS and CDR2 SASEGT. Trimming removed 0 bases at V and 0 bases at J, with 9 bases between. This chain's CDR3 is CASSEATTPSNQPQHF. The CDR3 DNA is TGTGCCAGCAGTGAAGCGACGACACCTAGCAATCAGCCCCAGCATTTT.